The rows below give T cell receptor beta chains drawn from one sample of a study of blood T cell repertoires in COVID-19. Clones were sequenced by immunoSEQ multiplex PCR, and TCRdb holds only the in-frame ones, with some missing. The table has roughly 230,000 clones, 89% seen once. Material for sequencing was peripheral blood. The receptors here all came from a woman aged 40-49 years who had recovered from COVID-19. CDR3s include the opening cysteine and the closing phenylalanine or tryptophan. Each record gives: CDR3 protein, V gene, J gene.

CDR3 protein: CASSQGSTQCF
V gene: TRBV3-1/TRBV3-2
J gene: TRBJ2-3

CDR3 protein: CASSLARGEQYF
V gene: TRBV11-2
J gene: TRBJ2-7

CDR3 protein: CASSLRTGGQGNQPQHF
V gene: TRBV19
J gene: TRBJ1-5

CDR3 protein: CASSFTGGRTDTQYF
V gene: TRBV5-1
J gene: TRBJ2-3

CDR3 protein: CASSQQSGSSEQFF
V gene: TRBV6-6
J gene: TRBJ2-1

CDR3 protein: CATMRAGELFF
V gene: TRBV24-1
J gene: TRBJ2-2

CDR3 protein: CASSLSVAKNIQYF
V gene: TRBV7-6
J gene: TRBJ2-4

CDR3 protein: CASSYVAGVAEQFF
V gene: TRBV6-6
J gene: TRBJ2-1

CDR3 protein: CASSPDSNYGYTF
V gene: TRBV7-9
J gene: TRBJ1-2

CDR3 protein: CASSIARELYNEQFF
V gene: TRBV19
J gene: TRBJ2-1

CDR3 protein: CASSLRWGLAVQETQYF
V gene: TRBV7-9
J gene: TRBJ2-5

CDR3 protein: CASREGTGAGELFF
V gene: TRBV28
J gene: TRBJ2-2

CDR3 protein: CASSPLTRANYGYTF
V gene: TRBV19
J gene: TRBJ1-2

CDR3 protein: CASSQNDRGEQYF
V gene: TRBV3-1/TRBV3-2
J gene: TRBJ2-7

CDR3 protein: CASSVGQGGYNSPLHF
V gene: TRBV5-4
J gene: TRBJ1-6

CDR3 protein: CSTVLNTEAFF
V gene: TRBV29-1
J gene: TRBJ1-1

CDR3 protein: CATSSGTGTWKVTEAFF
V gene: TRBV15
J gene: TRBJ1-1

CDR3 protein: CASSLGRQNHEKLFF
V gene: TRBV11-2
J gene: TRBJ1-4

CDR3 protein: CASSGWGQMNTEAFF
V gene: TRBV10-2
J gene: TRBJ1-1

CDR3 protein: CASSIEDKHYGYTF
V gene: TRBV19
J gene: TRBJ1-2

CDR3 protein: CASSPGQAGMLSTF
V gene: TRBV28
J gene: TRBJ1-2

CDR3 protein: CASSQDTGAANEQYF
V gene: TRBV3-1/TRBV3-2
J gene: TRBJ2-7